The source of this T cell receptor beta chain is a study of T cell responses to AZD1222 COVID-19 vaccine. Study at large: Whether given at about 4 or about 12 weeks, second doses were pooled. General observations from the study: Possibly, clonal diversity was underestimated; donors were largely white British and included more females. Repertoire collection took place solely once the T cell response had peaked. When two AZD1222 doses had been given, Spike-specific TCR breadth and depth rose.

This CDR3 spans 16 amino acids. V was clipped by 4 bases and J by 3 bases, with 19 bases between them. Germline V gene sequence: CDR1 LGHDT, CDR2 YNNKEL (reference sequence). TCRdb keeps only in-frame clones here, not all; method: immunoSEQ multiplex PCR. The table records 95,000 to 150,000 clones, approximately 88% of them present only once. As to this clone: What it recognizes is unknown.

Specimen: peripheral blood, collected on day 0 of AZD1222 vaccination. The TCR originated in an adult in good health. The chain combines TRBV3-1 (or the pseudogene TRBV3-2) with TRBJ2-7; no clear D. CDR3 DNA: TGTGCCAGCAGCCCCACTCCCCGGACGAGCTACTACGAGCAGTACTTC. Protein sequence: CASSPTPRTSYYEQYF.